The source of this T cell receptor (beta chain) is a study of shared clonotypes between healthy human individuals. Profiled with immunoSEQ multiplex PCR; TCRdb holds only in-frame clones, not every one. The data hold 450,000 or so clones, with roughly three quarters observed a single time. The CDR3 sequence is 14 residues long. Germline assignment: CDR1 SGHNT and CDR2 YYREEE (reference sequence). V lost 4 bases and J 0 bases, leaving 9 bases between the germline ends. The V call is TRBV5-4, the J call TRBJ2-3, with D possibly being TRBD2 (5 bases). This sequence was found in a woman aged 40 to 50 in good health. Some clones in this sample may be carry-over from other donors' samples. Sequenced material: PBMCs. In nucleotides, the CDR3 is TGTGCCAGCAGCACCGGACTGAGCACAGATACGCAGTATTTT. Protein sequence: CASSTGLSTDTQYF.